The entry that follows covers one TCR beta chain sequence. No antigen is known for it. V lost 0 bases and J lost 0, with 10 bases in between. Germline CDR1 is SGHRS and CDR2 is YFSETQ. The CDR3 contains 16 residues. This sample is part of a study of cytomegalovirus exposure and HLA in healthy donors. Background on the study: The use of the same platform for the approximately 110 validation repertoires and the 550 to 850 first-cohort repertoires was reported by a later analysis. Study-level results: Rare sequences made up most TCRs, while some public TCRs were found in many donors. Cytomegalovirus association was assigned to 170 or so TCR beta chains. Three CMV-associated chains proved CMV antigen-specific in vitro.

Data came from immunoSEQ multiplex PCR; TCRdb stores just in-frame clones and leaves some out. The sample shows 89,000 or so clones, approximately 93% of them seen only once. The receptor's source is a woman aged 25 to 39 in good health and CMV-seropositive. The rearrangement joins TRBV5-1 to TRBJ2-1, with D perhaps TRBD2 (5 bases). Sequencing was done on a sample of PBMCs. CDR3 protein: CASSLGLASSYNEQFF. In nucleotides, the CDR3 is TGCGCCAGCAGCTTGGGATTAGCGAGCTCCTACAATGAGCAGTTCTTC.